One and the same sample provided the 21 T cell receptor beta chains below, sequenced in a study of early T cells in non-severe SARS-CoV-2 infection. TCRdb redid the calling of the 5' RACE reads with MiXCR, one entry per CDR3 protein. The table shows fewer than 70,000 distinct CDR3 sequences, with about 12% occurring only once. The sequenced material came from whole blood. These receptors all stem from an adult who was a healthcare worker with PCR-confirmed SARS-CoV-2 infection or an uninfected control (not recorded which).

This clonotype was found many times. The CDR3 loop reads CASSLVTGDTDTQYF. The CDR3 DNA reads as TGTGCCAGCAGCTTAGTGACAGGGGACACAGATACGCAGTATTTT. V and J are TRBV7-9 and TRBJ2-3; TRBD1 matches at 8 bases. Germline CDR1 and CDR2: SEHNR and FQNEAQ (reference sequence). V gave up 1 base and J gave up 2 bases; unmatched junction bases: 2. CDR3 size: 15 residues.

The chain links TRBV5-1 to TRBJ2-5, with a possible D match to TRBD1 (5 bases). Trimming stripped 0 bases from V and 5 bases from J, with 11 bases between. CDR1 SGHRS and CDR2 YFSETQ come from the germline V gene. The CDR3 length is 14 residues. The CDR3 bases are TGCGCCAGCAGCTTGGGACAGTCCCGGGAGACCCAGTACTTC. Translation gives CASSLGQSRETQYF.

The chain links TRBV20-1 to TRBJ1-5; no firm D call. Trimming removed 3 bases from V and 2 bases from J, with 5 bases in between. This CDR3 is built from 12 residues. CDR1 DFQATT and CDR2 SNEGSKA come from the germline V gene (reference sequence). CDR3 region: CSASQRNQPQHF. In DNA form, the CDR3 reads TGCAGTGCTAGCCAGCGCAATCAGCCCCAGCATTTT.

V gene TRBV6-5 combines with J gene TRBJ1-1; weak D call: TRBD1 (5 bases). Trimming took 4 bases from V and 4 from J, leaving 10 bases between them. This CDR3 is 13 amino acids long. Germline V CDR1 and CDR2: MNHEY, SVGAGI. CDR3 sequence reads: CASSSRVGTEAFF. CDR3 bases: TGTGCCAGCAGTTCCAGGGTAGGCACTGAAGCTTTCTTT.

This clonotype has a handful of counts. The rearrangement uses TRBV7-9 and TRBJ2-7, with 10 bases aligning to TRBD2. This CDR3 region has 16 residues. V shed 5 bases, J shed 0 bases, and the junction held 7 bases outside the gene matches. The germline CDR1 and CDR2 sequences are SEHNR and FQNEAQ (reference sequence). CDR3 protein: CASSPSGGALSYEQYF. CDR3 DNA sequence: TGTGCCAGCAGCCCAAGCGGGGGGGCCCTCTCCTACGAGCAGTACTTC.

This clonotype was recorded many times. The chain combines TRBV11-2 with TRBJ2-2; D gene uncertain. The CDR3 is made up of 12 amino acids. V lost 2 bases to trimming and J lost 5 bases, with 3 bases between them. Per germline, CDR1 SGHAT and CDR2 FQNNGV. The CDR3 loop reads CASSLRTGELFF. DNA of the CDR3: TGTGCCAGCAGCTTAAGGACCGGGGAGCTGTTTTTT.

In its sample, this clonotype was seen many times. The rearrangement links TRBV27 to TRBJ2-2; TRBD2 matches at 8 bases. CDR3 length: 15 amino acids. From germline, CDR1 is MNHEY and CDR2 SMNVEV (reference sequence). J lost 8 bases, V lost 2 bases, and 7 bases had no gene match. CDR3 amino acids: CASSLAGGLGGELFF. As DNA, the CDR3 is TGTGCCAGCAGTTTAGCGGGGGGCCTAGGTGGGGAGCTGTTTTTT.

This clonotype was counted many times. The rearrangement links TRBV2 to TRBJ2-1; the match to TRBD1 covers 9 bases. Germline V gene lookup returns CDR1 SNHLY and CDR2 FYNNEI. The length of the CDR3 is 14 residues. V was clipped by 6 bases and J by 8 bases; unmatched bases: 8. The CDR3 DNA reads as TGTGCCAGCAGAAGGGACAGGGAGAGTGATGAGCAGTTCTTC. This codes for CASRRDRESDEQFF.

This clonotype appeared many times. CDR3 nucleotide sequence: TGTGCCAGCAACAGAGGGGGGACAGGCACAGATACGCAGTATTTT. This sequence encodes CASNRGGTGTDTQYF. The chain couples TRBV12-3 or TRBV12-4 to TRBJ2-3; TRBD1 might be the D (7 bases). Trimming shortened V by 7 bases and J by 1 base, and 15 bases separated the two germline ends. CDR3 length: 15 amino acids.

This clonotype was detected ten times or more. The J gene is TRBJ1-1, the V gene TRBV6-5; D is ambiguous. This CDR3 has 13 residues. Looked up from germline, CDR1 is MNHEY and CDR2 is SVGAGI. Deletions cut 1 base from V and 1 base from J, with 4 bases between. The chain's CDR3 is CASSYYQNTEAFF. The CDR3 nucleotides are TGTGCCAGCAGTTACTATCAGAACACTGAAGCTTTCTTT.

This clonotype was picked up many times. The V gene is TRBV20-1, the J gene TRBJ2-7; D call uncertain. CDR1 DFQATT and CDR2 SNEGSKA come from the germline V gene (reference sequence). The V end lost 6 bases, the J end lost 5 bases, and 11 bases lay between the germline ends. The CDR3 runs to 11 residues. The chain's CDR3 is CSASREDEQYF. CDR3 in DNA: TGCAGTGCGAGTAGGGAAGACGAGCAGTACTTC.

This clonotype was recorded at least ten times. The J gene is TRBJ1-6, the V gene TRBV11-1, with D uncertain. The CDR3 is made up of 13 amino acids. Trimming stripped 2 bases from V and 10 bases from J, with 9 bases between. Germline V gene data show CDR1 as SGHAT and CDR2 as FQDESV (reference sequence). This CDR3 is CASSLLAGSPLHF. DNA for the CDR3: TGTGCCAGCAGCTTACTGGCCGGGTCACCCCTCCACTTT.

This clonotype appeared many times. CDR3: CASTSPADTQYF. CDR3 in DNA: TGTGCCAGTACCTCCCCGGCCGATACGCAGTATTTT. The chain couples TRBV19 to TRBJ2-3; D is ambiguous. This CDR3 spans 12 amino acids. Trimming took 7 bases from V and 6 from J, leaving 11 bases between them. Germline V gene lookup returns CDR1 LNHDA and CDR2 SQIVND (reference sequence).

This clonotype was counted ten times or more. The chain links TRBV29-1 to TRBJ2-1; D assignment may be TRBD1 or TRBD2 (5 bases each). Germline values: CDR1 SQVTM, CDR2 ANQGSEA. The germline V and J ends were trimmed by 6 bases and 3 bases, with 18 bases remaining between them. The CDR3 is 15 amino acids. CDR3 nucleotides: TGCAGCGTCCCCTCCCCGGGACCACACTACAATGAGCAGTTCTTC. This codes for CSVPSPGPHYNEQFF.

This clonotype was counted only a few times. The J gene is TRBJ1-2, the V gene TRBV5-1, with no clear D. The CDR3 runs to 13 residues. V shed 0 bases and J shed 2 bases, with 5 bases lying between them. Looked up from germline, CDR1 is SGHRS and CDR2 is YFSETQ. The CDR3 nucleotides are TGCGCCAGCAGCTTGGACACGAACTATGGCTACACCTTC. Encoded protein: CASSLDTNYGYTF.

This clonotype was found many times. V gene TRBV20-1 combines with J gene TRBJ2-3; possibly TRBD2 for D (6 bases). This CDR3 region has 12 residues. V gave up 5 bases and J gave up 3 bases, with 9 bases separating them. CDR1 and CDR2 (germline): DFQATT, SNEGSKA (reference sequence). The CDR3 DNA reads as TGCAGTGCTCCTGGGAGGACAGATACGCAGTATTTT. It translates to CSAPGRTDTQYF.

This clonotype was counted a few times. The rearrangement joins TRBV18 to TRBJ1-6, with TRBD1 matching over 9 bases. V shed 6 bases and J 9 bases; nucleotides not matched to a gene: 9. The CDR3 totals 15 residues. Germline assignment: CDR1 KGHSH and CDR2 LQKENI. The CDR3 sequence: CASSSRDRVTSPLHF. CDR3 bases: TGTGCCAGCTCTAGCCGGGACAGGGTAACTTCACCCCTCCACTTT.

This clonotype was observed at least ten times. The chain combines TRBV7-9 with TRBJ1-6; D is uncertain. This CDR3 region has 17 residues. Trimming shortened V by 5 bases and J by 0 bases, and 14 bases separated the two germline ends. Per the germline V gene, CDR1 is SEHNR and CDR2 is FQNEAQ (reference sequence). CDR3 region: CASSVTQRSSYNSPLHF. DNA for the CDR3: TGTGCCAGCAGCGTCACTCAACGCAGCTCCTATAATTCACCCCTCCACTTT.

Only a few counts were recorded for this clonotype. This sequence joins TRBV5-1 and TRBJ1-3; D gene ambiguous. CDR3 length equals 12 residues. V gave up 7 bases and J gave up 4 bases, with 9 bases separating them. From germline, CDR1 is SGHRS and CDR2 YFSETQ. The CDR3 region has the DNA TGCGCCAGCTCGAAACCCGGAAACACCATATATTTT. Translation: CASSKPGNTIYF.

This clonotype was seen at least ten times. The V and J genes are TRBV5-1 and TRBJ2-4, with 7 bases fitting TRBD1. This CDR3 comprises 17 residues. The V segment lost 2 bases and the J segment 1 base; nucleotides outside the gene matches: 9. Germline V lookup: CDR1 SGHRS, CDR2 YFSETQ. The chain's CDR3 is CASSLKTGAEAKNIQYF. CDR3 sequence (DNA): TGCGCCAGCAGCTTAAAAACAGGGGCGGAGGCCAAAAACATTCAGTACTTC.

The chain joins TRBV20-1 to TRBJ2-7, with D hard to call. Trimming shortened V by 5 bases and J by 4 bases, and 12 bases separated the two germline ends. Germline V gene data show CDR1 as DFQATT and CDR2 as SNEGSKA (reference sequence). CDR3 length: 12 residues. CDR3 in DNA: TGCAGTGCTCCAGGACGGGCTTACGAGCAGTACTTC. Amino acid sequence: CSAPGRAYEQYF.